This passage covers 25 T cell receptor beta chains from one sample sequenced in a study of blood T cell repertoires in COVID-19. Data came from immunoSEQ multiplex PCR; TCRdb stores just in-frame clones and leaves some out. The repertoire holds some 340,000 clones, with 85% as singletons. The source material was peripheral blood. The receptor set was obtained from a woman in her late teens or twenties with acute or convalescent COVID-19.

The V and J genes are TRBV7-9 and TRBJ2-1; no clear D. Per germline, CDR1 SEHNR and CDR2 FQNEAQ (reference sequence). Trimming removed 4 bases from V and 6 bases from J, with 7 bases in between. This CDR3 contains 12 residues. The DNA for the CDR3 is TGTGCCAGCAGCTCGGAGACCAATGAGCAGTTCTTC. Translated, it gives CASSSETNEQFF.

The chain is built from TRBV19 and TRBJ2-5; 7 bases agree with TRBD2. The CDR3 spans 13 residues. Germline V gene sequence: CDR1 LNHDA, CDR2 SQIVND (reference sequence). V shed 11 bases and J 2 bases; nucleotides not matched to a gene: 8. The CDR3 DNA reads TGTGCCGGGACCGGGAGGCGACAAGAGACCCAGTACTTC. Translated, it gives CAGTGRRQETQYF.

This clone was picked up a small number of times. This sequence joins TRBV28 and TRBJ2-1; D is unresolved. Trimming took 3 bases from V and 10 from J, leaving 7 bases between them. Germline V gene sequence: CDR1 MDHEN, CDR2 SYDVKM. The CDR3 is 11 amino acids. The DNA of the CDR3 is TGTGCCAGCAGTTTGGGCAACGAGCAGTTCTTC. It specifies CASSLGNEQFF.

The rearrangement links TRBV11-2 to TRBJ2-3, with TRBD2 matching over 13 bases. CDR3 length: 16 residues. Per the germline V gene, CDR1 is SGHAT and CDR2 is FQNNGV. The J segment lost 4 bases and the V segment lost 6 bases, leaving 7 bases of the junction unmatched. The CDR3 region has the DNA TGTGCCAGCAGTTCCGGGACTAGCGGGGAGTCAGATACGCAGTATTTT. Translated: CASSSGTSGESDTQYF.

The chain uses TRBV13 and TRBJ2-4; 8 nucleotides match TRBD1. V shed 3 bases and J 1 base; nucleotides not matched to a gene: 5. This CDR3 has 16 amino acids. Germline V gene lookup returns CDR1 PRHDT and CDR2 FYEKMQ (reference sequence). The CDR3 protein is CASSFNQGAAKNIQYF. The CDR3 bases are TGTGCCAGCAGCTTCAATCAGGGGGCGGCCAAAAACATTCAGTACTTC.

This rearrangement joins TRBV6-6 to TRBJ1-5; D unclear. Trimming took 2 bases from V and 5 from J, leaving 13 bases between them. This CDR3 region has 15 residues. Per the germline V gene, CDR1 is MNHNY and CDR2 is SVGAGI (reference sequence). The CDR3, as DNA: TGTGCCAGCAGTTACACTTCGGGGTCGGATCAGCCCCAGCATTTT. Translation gives CASSYTSGSDQPQHF.

The chain employs TRBV5-1 and TRBJ2-5; D ambiguous. Germline CDR1 SGHRS, CDR2 YFSETQ. The CDR3 runs to 16 residues. The ends were cut back, 0 bases at V and 0 bases at J, with 12 bases in the middle. CDR3 protein: CASSLAPPDNQETQYF. In DNA form, the CDR3 reads TGCGCCAGCAGCTTGGCCCCACCAGACAACCAAGAGACCCAGTACTTC. The full variable domain, its missing parts supplied by reference TRBV5-1 and TRBJ2-5, is KAGVTQTPRYLIKTRGQQVTLSCSPISGHRSVSWYQQTPGQGLQFLFEYFSETQRNKGNFPGRFSGRQFSNSRSEMNVSTLELGDSALYLCASSLAPPDNQETQYFGPGTRLLVL.

This clone was observed a few times. J is TRBJ1-6 and V is TRBV11-2; TRBD1 aligns across 7 bases. The length of the CDR3 is 14 residues. Trimming cost V 1 base and J 11 bases; bases outside gene matches: 5. CDR1 and CDR2 (germline): SGHAT, FQNNGV. CDR3: CASSLGTRGTPLHF. The CDR3 DNA reads as TGTGCCAGCAGCTTAGGAACCAGGGGGACACCCCTCCACTTT.

This chain connects TRBV4-1 to TRBJ2-1, with D tentatively TRBD2 (5 bases). The length of the CDR3 is 15 residues. With 1 base removed from V and 5 bases from J, the gap between germline ends came to 12 bases. Per germline, CDR1 MGHRA and CDR2 YSYEKL. The CDR3 loop is CASSQGSAIHNEQFF. The CDR3 DNA reads as TGCGCCAGCAGCCAAGGTAGCGCCATCCACAATGAGCAGTTCTTC.

The V and J genes are TRBV10-1 and TRBJ1-1, with 11 bases identical to TRBD1. The CDR3 runs 14 residues. The germline V gene has CDR1 WNHNN and CDR2 SYGVQD (reference sequence). With V trimmed by 8 bases and J by 3 bases, 5 bases remained unmatched. CDR3 nucleotide sequence: TGCGCCAGCCCGGACAGGGGGCGGGACACTGAAGCTTTCTTT. Translated, it gives CASPDRGRDTEAFF.

This clone has a handful of counts. The sample has other DNA sequences that encode this CDR3 too. The V and J genes are TRBV4-1 and TRBJ2-5; possible D gene TRBD1, 6 bases. V was shortened by 0 bases and J by 5 bases, with 13 bases between the two germline ends. Germline CDR1 reads MGHRA; CDR2 reads YSYEKL. The CDR3 consists of 15 residues. CDR3 coding DNA: TGCGCCAGCAGCCAAGATTTTAACAGGGACGAGACCCAGTACTTC. Its protein is CASSQDFNRDETQYF.

The chain employs TRBV15 and TRBJ1-1; D is possibly TRBD1 (5 bases). Germline V gives CDR1 LNHNV, CDR2 YYDKDF (reference sequence). The CDR3 length is 13 residues. The ends were cut back, 0 bases at V and 4 bases at J, with 6 bases in the middle. CDR3 region: CATSREGGTEAFF. CDR3 DNA sequence: TGTGCCACCAGCAGAGAGGGGGGCACTGAAGCTTTCTTT.

The chain links TRBV9 to TRBJ1-2; no clear D gene. Germline-derived CDR1 and CDR2 are SGDLS and YYNGEE. This CDR3 has 15 residues. Deletions cut 3 bases from V and 4 bases from J, with 16 bases between. CDR3 sequence reads: CASSGTIGLSYGYTF. The DNA of the CDR3 is TGTGCCAGCAGCGGCACAATAGGACTGAGCTATGGCTACACCTTC.

J is TRBJ1-4 and V is TRBV6-6, with D maybe TRBD1 (6 bases). Germline V lookup: CDR1 MNHNY, CDR2 SVGAGI (reference sequence). The germline V and J ends were trimmed by 0 bases and 7 bases, with 12 bases remaining between them. The CDR3 is made up of 15 amino acids. CDR3 sequence: CASSYSGGNSEKLFF. The CDR3 coding sequence is TGTGCCAGCAGTTACTCAGGGGGAAATAGTGAAAAACTGTTTTTT.

The chain carries TRBV24-1 and TRBJ2-5; 14 positions match TRBD2. Trimming removed 3 bases from V and 5 bases from J; junction bases left unmatched: 7. This CDR3 spans 17 amino acids. The V gene's germline CDR1 is KGHDR and CDR2 SFDVKD. CDR3: CATSDGGLAGAEETQYF. DNA for the CDR3: TGTGCCACCAGTGATGGGGGACTAGCGGGAGCCGAGGAGACCCAGTACTTC.

This clone was seen only once. The chain employs TRBV6-1 and TRBJ2-7, with 9 bases fitting TRBD2. Losses at the gene ends were 3 bases for V and 4 bases for J; bases not matched to a gene: 7. The germline CDR1 and CDR2 sequences are MNHNS and SASEGT. The CDR3 sequence is 15 residues long. Here the CDR3 reads CASSDEAGGPYEQYF. The CDR3 DNA reads TGTGCCAGCAGTGACGAGGCGGGGGGGCCTTACGAGCAGTACTTC.

The rearrangement uses TRBV7-2 and TRBJ1-5, with TRBD1 matching over 8 bases. The germline V gene has CDR1 SGHTA and CDR2 FQGNSA. V lost 1 base and J lost 2; bases outside the gene matches: 1. The CDR3 contains 15 residues. Here the CDR3 DNA reads TGTGCCAGCAGCTTAGACAGGGGGGGCAATCAGCCCCAGCATTTT. Amino acid sequence: CASSLDRGGNQPQHF.

V usage is TRBV7-3 and J usage is TRBJ1-1; TRBD1 matches 10 bases. J gave up 1 base and V 5 bases, and 10 bases lay outside the gene matches. The CDR3 extends over 17 amino acids. Germline values: CDR1 SGHTA, CDR2 FQGTGA. CDR3 sequence: CASSPRGQGTGNTEAFF. The CDR3, as DNA: TGTGCCAGCAGCCCGCGGGGACAGGGGACTGGGAACACTGAAGCTTTCTTT.

The chain uses TRBV5-6 and TRBJ1-3; 7 bases are a match to TRBD1. Germline V gene sequence: CDR1 SGHDT, CDR2 YYEEEE. This CDR3 contains 14 residues. Trimming at V came to 3 bases and at J to 4 bases, leaving 4 bases not matched to a gene. CDR3 amino acids: CASSSQGRGNTIYF. As DNA, the CDR3 is TGTGCCAGCAGCTCACAGGGGAGGGGAAACACCATATATTTT.

The DNA of the CDR3 is TGTGCCAGCAGCTTGGCAGCGTTCGGGGAGCTGTTTTTT. Its protein product is CASSLAAFGELFF. The chain carries TRBV5-6 and TRBJ2-2; D is unresolved. This CDR3 comprises 13 residues. Per germline, CDR1 SGHDT and CDR2 YYEEEE. Trimming took 0 bases from V and 7 from J, leaving 7 bases between them.

The chain couples TRBV19 to TRBJ2-7; 8 bases are a match to TRBD2. V shed 6 bases and J 7 bases; nucleotides not matched to a gene: 14. CDR1 LNHDA and CDR2 SQIVND come from the germline V gene (reference sequence). This CDR3 spans 15 amino acids. The DNA for the CDR3 is TGTGCCAGTAGCCCACAGCCGGGACTAGGAGGAGAGCAGTACTTC. Residues: CASSPQPGLGGEQYF. The complete variable domain, with remaining parts taken from reference TRBV19 and TRBJ2-7, reads DGGITQSPKYLFRKEGQNVTLSCEQNLNHDAMYWYRQDPGQGLRLIYYSQIVNDFQKGDIAEGYSVSREKKESFPLTVTSAQKNPTAFYLCASSPQPGLGGEQYFGPGTRLTVT.

This chain uses TRBV9 with TRBJ2-7, with 10 bases aligning to TRBD2. The CDR3 is made up of 14 amino acids. V was clipped by 3 bases and J by 7 bases; unmatched bases: 7. Germline-derived CDR1 and CDR2 are SGDLS and YYNGEE. Here the CDR3 DNA reads TGTGCCAGCAGCGCGAGCGGGGGGGTTGAGGAGCAGTACTTC. This translates into CASSASGGVEEQYF.

The chain has TRBV9 and TRBJ1-1; D not resolved. This CDR3 region has 16 residues. Germline CDR1 is SGDLS and CDR2 is YYNGEE. V shed 4 bases and J shed 3 bases, with 19 bases lying between them. For the CDR3, the DNA is TGTGCCAGCAGCCCCCGGGAGAGGGTTCAGTACACTGAAGCTTTCTTT. This translates into CASSPRERVQYTEAFF.

The CDR3 bases are TGCGCCAGCAGGGCAGGGTTTTTTTCTGAAGCTTTCTTT. Its protein is CASRAGFFSEAFF. This chain uses TRBV5-1 with TRBJ1-1; the D gene is possibly TRBD1 (5 bases). The V gene lost 5 bases and the J gene lost 6 bases, with 14 bases spanning the gap. The CDR3 is 13 amino acids. Germline values: CDR1 SGHRS, CDR2 YFSETQ.

CDR3 in amino acids: CASSLSGYEQYF. CDR3 bases: TGTGCCAGCAGCTTGTCAGGCTACGAGCAGTACTTC. The gene calls are TRBV5-6 and TRBJ2-7, with D hard to call. Between the trimmed V and J ends, which lost 1 base and 3 bases, there was a span of 5 bases. The CDR3 is 12 residues long. Germline V gene lookup returns CDR1 SGHDT and CDR2 YYEEEE.